Listed here are 19 T cell receptor beta chains from one sample, sequenced in a study of blood T cell repertoires in COVID-19. The assay was immunoSEQ multiplex PCR, and TCRdb's table has in-frame clones only and misses some. The sample shows approximately 300,000 clones, over 70% of them seen only once. The sample was peripheral blood. These receptors all stem from a woman aged 45-59 years with acute or convalescent COVID-19.

This sequence joins TRBV3-1 (or the pseudogene TRBV3-2) and TRBJ1-1; 8 bases are a match to TRBD1. The length of the CDR3 is 14 residues. Germline-derived CDR1 and CDR2 are LGHDT and YNNKEL (reference sequence). Trimming at V came to 3 bases and at J to 4 bases, leaving 4 bases not matched to a gene. The CDR3 is CASSQADRGTEAFF. CDR3 nucleotide sequence: TGTGCCAGCAGCCAGGCCGACAGGGGCACTGAAGCTTTCTTT.

The CDR3, as DNA: TGCGCCAGCAGCCACCCTGCTAGCGGAGACAACAATGAGCAGTTCTTC. As protein: CASSHPASGDNNEQFF. The rearrangement links TRBV4-1 to TRBJ2-1; 7 bases line up with TRBD2. V lost 3 bases, J lost 5 bases, and 10 bases stayed unmatched. The CDR3 has 16 residues. The V gene's germline CDR1 is MGHRA and CDR2 YSYEKL.

The chain recombines TRBV10-2 with TRBJ1-1; D is unresolved. The CDR3 has 15 amino acids. CDR1 is WSHSY and CDR2 is SAAADI in the germline V gene. The V end was cut by 0 bases, the J end by 4 bases, with 12 bases between. The CDR3 nucleotides read TGCGCCAGCAGTGAGTCGACGGAGCTACCCACTGAAGCTTTCTTT. Protein product: CASSESTELPTEAFF.

V gene TRBV12-2 combines with J gene TRBJ1-6; the table assigns TRBD1, which was not confirmed against the DNA. TRBV12-2 represents a pseudogene. The CDR3 extends over 16 amino acids. As DNA, the CDR3 is TGTGCAAGTCGCTCAACTACAGGGGTCCATAATTCACCCCTCCACTTT. Its protein is CASRSTTGVHNSPLHF.

In this sample, this clone turned up once. This sequence joins TRBV27 and TRBJ1-5; 7 bases fit TRBD1. From germline, CDR1 is MNHEY and CDR2 SMNVEV (reference sequence). V lost 0 bases to trimming and J lost 7 bases; unmatched junction nucleotides: 15. The CDR3 length is 18 residues. The DNA of the CDR3 is TGTGCCAGCAGTTTATCCCCGAATCGACAGGGTGAACCACAGCCCCAGCATTTT. This codes for CASSLSPNRQGEPQPQHF.

The chain employs TRBV6-5 and TRBJ2-3; D perhaps matches TRBD2 (5 bases). V lost 6 bases, J lost 5 bases, and 6 bases lay in between. The length of the CDR3 is 11 residues. Germline CDR1 MNHEY, CDR2 SVGAGI. The CDR3 region is CASRRVDTQYF. Here the CDR3 DNA reads TGTGCCAGCAGGAGGGTAGATACGCAGTATTTT.

The genes are TRBV12-3 or TRBV12-4 and TRBJ2-3; D ambiguous. Trimming shortened V by 5 bases and J by 2 bases, and 8 bases separated the two germline ends. The CDR3 spans 13 residues. CDR3 in amino acids: CASSDTSTDTQYF. CDR3 nucleotide sequence: TGTGCCAGCAGTGACACCTCCACAGATACGCAGTATTTT.

The chain combines TRBV12-3 or TRBV12-4 with TRBJ2-1, with 7 positions matching TRBD1. There are 13 residues in the CDR3. The ends lost 6 bases at V and 5 bases at J; junction bases unmatched: 4. Here the CDR3 DNA reads TGTGCCAGCAGGAACGACAGGGACAATGAGCAGTTCTTC. This encodes CASRNDRDNEQFF.

This sequence joins TRBV6-5 and TRBJ1-2; D possibly corresponds to TRBD1 (5 bases). The CDR3 totals 14 residues. The germline V and J ends were trimmed by 7 bases and 8 bases, with 20 bases remaining between them. Per germline, CDR1 MNHEY and CDR2 SVGAGI. The CDR3 nucleotides are TGTGCCAGCAATTCCCAGGGAGGCGGGTACGGCTACACCTTC. Its translation is CASNSQGGGYGYTF.

The chain has TRBV20-1 and TRBJ1-6; no definite D call. Trimming took 3 bases from V and 5 from J, leaving 11 bases between them. Germline V gene data show CDR1 as DFQATT and CDR2 as SNEGSKA (reference sequence). This CDR3 has 14 residues. The CDR3 here is CSASPGLDNSPLHF. CDR3 nucleotides: TGCAGTGCTAGTCCGGGGTTGGATAATTCACCCCTCCACTTT.

The V call is TRBV5-1, the J call TRBJ1-1; D unclear. CDR1 is SGHRS, CDR2 YFSETQ, per germline. V was clipped by 4 bases and J by 5 bases, with 21 bases between them. The CDR3 length is 16 residues. DNA of the CDR3: TGCGCCAGCAGCCAAGTTTGGGTTGGAGGGAGAACTGAAGCTTTCTTT. It encodes CASSQVWVGGRTEAFF.

The V call is TRBV6-4, the J call TRBJ1-3, with TRBD1 as a possible D gene (6 bases). Trimming stripped 7 bases from V and 1 base from J, with 20 bases between. The CDR3 consists of 17 residues. Looked up from germline, CDR1 is MRHNA and CDR2 is SNTAGT. As DNA, the CDR3 is TGTGCCAGCATTAATGTTGGGGGCCCAAAGTCTGGAAACACCATATATTTT. Translated, it gives CASINVGGPKSGNTIYF.

V gene TRBV18 combines with J gene TRBJ1-2; D ambiguous. Germline assignment: CDR1 KGHSH and CDR2 LQKENI. The ends were cut back, 3 bases at V and 4 bases at J, with 18 bases in the middle. This CDR3 spans 16 amino acids. The CDR3 nucleotides are TGTGCCAGCTCACCCAGTTCCGAGGGAGTTCCCTATGGCTACACCTTC. Translating it yields CASSPSSEGVPYGYTF.

This CDR3 is CASSLHNGGGYTF. CDR3 nucleotides: TGTGCCAGCAGTTTGCATAATGGCGGGGGCTACACCTTC. This chain links TRBV12-3 or TRBV12-4 with TRBJ1-2; D call uncertain. The CDR3 runs 13 residues. Between the trimmed V and J ends, which lost 3 bases and 8 bases, there was a span of 13 bases.

A remark on this clone: The sample holds other DNA sequences that translate to the same CDR3. The chain uses TRBV18 and TRBJ2-7; possibly TRBD2 for D (5 bases). The germline V and J ends were trimmed by 3 bases and 4 bases, with 7 bases remaining between them. The CDR3 runs 12 residues. Germline V gene data show CDR1 as KGHSH and CDR2 as LQKENI. CDR3: CASSPGGYEQYF. CDR3 nucleotides: TGTGCCAGCTCACCTGGAGGATACGAGCAGTACTTC.

J is TRBJ2-1 and V is TRBV9, with 11 bases identical to TRBD2. CDR3 length: 14 residues. The junction had 7 bases not matched to a gene; V was cut back by 2 bases and J by 12 bases. Germline-derived CDR1 and CDR2 are SGDLS and YYNGEE. CDR3 amino acids: CASSVGSGGAGQFF. In nucleotides, the CDR3 is TGTGCCAGCAGCGTCGGTAGCGGGGGGGCAGGGCAGTTCTTC.

The chain combines TRBV5-4 with TRBJ1-3; D perhaps matches TRBD1 (5 bases). V lost 2 bases to trimming and J lost 0 bases, with 15 bases between them. Germline V gene sequence: CDR1 SGHNT, CDR2 YYREEE (reference sequence). This CDR3 is built from 17 residues. The CDR3 nucleotides read TGTGCCAGCAGCTTAACCGGGACGGGGGTCTCTGGAAACACCATATATTTT. Translating it yields CASSLTGTGVSGNTIYF.

The V and J genes are TRBV5-4 and TRBJ2-4; the match to TRBD2 covers 7 bases. This CDR3 has 16 amino acids. Looked up from germline, CDR1 is SGHNT and CDR2 is YYREEE (reference sequence). The V and J ends lost 4 bases and 2 bases, in that order; junction bases with no gene match: 9. The CDR3 nucleotides are TGTGCCAGCAGCGGAGGACTAGGGGCGTCCAAAAACATTCAGTACTTC. Translation gives CASSGGLGASKNIQYF.

This clone showed up just a few times. CDR3 DNA sequence: TGTGCCAGCAGCGTAGGAACAGGGACGATGACTGAAGCTTTCTTT. Its translation is CASSVGTGTMTEAFF. The chain joins TRBV9 to TRBJ1-1; tentative D call: TRBD1 (6 bases). Germline V CDR1 and CDR2: SGDLS, YYNGEE. Trimming removed 0 bases from V and 5 bases from J, with 14 bases in between. The CDR3 runs 15 residues. The full variable domain, in which reference TRBV9 and TRBJ1-1 provide the parts outside the CDR3, is DSGVTQTPKHLITATGQRVTLRCSPRSGDLSVYWYQQSLDQGLQFLIQYYNGEERAKGNILERFSAQQFPDLHSELNLSSLELGDSALYFCASSVGTGTMTEAFFGQGTRLTVV.